What follows are 11 T cell receptor beta chains derived from one specimen sequenced in a study of glioma-infiltrating T cells after dendritic cell vaccination. Repertoires were generated with immunoSEQ multiplex PCR, while TCRdb's copy carries only in-frame clones and drops some. In the table there are roughly 90,000 clones, 85% to 90% of which are singletons. The source was blood, collected before dendritic cell vaccination. These receptors were obtained from a human donor with glioblastoma.

This clone was observed a single time. The genes are TRBV27 and TRBJ2-3; 8 nucleotides line up with TRBD1. The CDR3 has 16 residues. V shed 1 base, J shed 6 bases, and the junction held 9 bases outside the gene matches. CDR1 is MNHEY and CDR2 is SMNVEV in the germline V gene (reference sequence). In nucleotides, the CDR3 is TGTGCCAGCAGTTTATTAAATGGACAGGGTAGGGATACGCAGTATTTT. It specifies CASSLLNGQGRDTQYF.

V is TRBV27 and J is TRBJ2-7; TRBD1 matches 9 bases. This CDR3 region has 14 residues. V lost 3 bases, J lost 2 bases, and 2 bases stayed unmatched. The germline V gene has CDR1 MNHEY and CDR2 SMNVEV (reference sequence). The CDR3 loop reads CASSLTGGTYEQYF. In DNA, the CDR3 is TGTGCCAGCAGTTTGACAGGGGGGACCTACGAGCAGTACTTC.

V and J are TRBV14 and TRBJ2-7, with 7 nucleotides matching TRBD1. In germline, CDR1 is SGHDN, CDR2 FVKESK. The CDR3 contains 15 residues. V shed 4 bases and J 7 bases; nucleotides not matched to a gene: 13. CDR3 residues: CASSPRAGGVREQYF. CDR3 coding DNA: TGTGCCAGCAGCCCCCGTGCAGGGGGAGTTCGGGAGCAGTACTTC.

The J gene is TRBJ1-3, the V gene TRBV2, with D unresolved. The germline V gene encodes CDR1 SNHLY and CDR2 FYNNEI. V lost 8 bases and J 3 bases, leaving 11 bases between the germline ends. The CDR3 extends over 13 amino acids. The CDR3 loop reads CASPTFNGNTIYF. The CDR3 nucleotides read TGTGCCAGCCCAACATTTAATGGAAACACCATATATTTT. The whole variable domain, remainder taken from reference TRBV2 and TRBJ1-3, is EPEVTQTPSHQVTQMGQEVILRCVPISNHLYFYWYRQILGQKVEFLVSFYNNEISEKSEIFDDQFSVERPDGSNFTLKIRSTKLEDSAMYFCASPTFNGNTIYFGEGSWLTVV.

The V call is TRBV6-5, the J call TRBJ2-5, with 12 bases identical to TRBD1. The CDR3 spans 14 residues. Germline V lookup: CDR1 MNHEY, CDR2 SVGAGI. Trimming took 6 bases from V and 11 from J; bases not matched to a gene: 10. The CDR3 DNA sequence: TGTGCCAGCAGACCGGGACAGGGGGCTCTATGGCAGTACTTC. This translates into CASRPGQGALWQYF.

V and J are TRBV7-9 and TRBJ2-2; possible D gene TRBD1, 6 bases. CDR1 is SEHNR and CDR2 is FQNEAQ in the germline V gene (reference sequence). The CDR3 loop spans 16 amino acids. The germline V and J ends were trimmed by 4 bases and 6 bases, with 18 bases remaining between them. The CDR3 here is CASSSHRVLTPGELFF. Written as DNA, the CDR3 is TGTGCCAGCAGCTCTCACAGGGTTCTCACGCCCGGGGAGCTGTTTTTT.

This clone was detected a few times. The CDR3 nucleotides are TGTGCCAGCAGTTTGACAGGGCGGGCCAACTCCTATAATTCACCCCTCCACTTT. It translates to CASSLTGRANSYNSPLHF. This sequence joins TRBV27 and TRBJ1-6, with 7 bases matching TRBD1. Trimming removed 3 bases from V and 0 bases from J; junction bases left unmatched: 8. Germline CDR1 MNHEY, CDR2 SMNVEV (reference sequence). CDR3 length: 18 amino acids.

The chain has TRBV18 and TRBJ2-1; 8 bases are a match to TRBD1. V was pared by 0 bases and J by 4 bases, with 5 bases of the junction left unmatched. This CDR3 comprises 16 residues. Germline V gene data show CDR1 as KGHSH and CDR2 as LQKENI. DNA of the CDR3: TGTGCCAGCTCACCACCCGCGGGACAGGTTTACAATGAGCAGTTCTTC. Translating gives CASSPPAGQVYNEQFF.

This chain joins TRBV4-1 and TRBJ2-7; D may be TRBD1 (6 bases). This CDR3 is 16 amino acids long. CDR1 and CDR2 from the germline V gene are MGHRA and YSYEKL. Trimming took off 2 bases at V and 5 bases at J, with 19 bases between the two ends. CDR3: CASSQPTGSLPDEQYF. The CDR3 bases are TGCGCCAGCAGCCAACCGACAGGTTCCCTCCCTGACGAGCAGTACTTC.

The V call is TRBV7-2, the J call TRBJ1-2; TRBD1 is a possible D gene (5 bases). The CDR3 has 14 amino acids. V was cut by 5 bases and J by 4 bases, with 14 bases left in between. Germline CDR1 is SGHTA and CDR2 is FQGNSA. The CDR3 is CASSLQGNGYGYTF. The DNA of the CDR3 is TGTGCCAGCAGCCTCCAGGGTAACGGCTATGGCTACACCTTC. The complete variable domain, with remaining parts taken from reference TRBV7-2 and TRBJ1-2, reads GAGVSQSPSNKVTEKGKDVELRCDPISGHTALYWYRQSLGQGLEFLIYFQGNSAPDKSGLPSDRFSAERTGGSVSTLTIQRTQQEDSAVYLCASSLQGNGYGYTFGSGTRLTVV.

The rearrangement uses TRBV9 and TRBJ1-2, with 9 bases lining up with TRBD1. Germline lookup yields CDR1 SGDLS and CDR2 YYNGEE. The CDR3 is 16 residues long. Trimming cost V 0 bases and J 2 bases; bases outside gene matches: 5. CDR3 in DNA: TGTGCCAGCAGCGTAGGACAGGGGGTCCTGAACTATGGCTACACCTTC. This gives the protein CASSVGQGVLNYGYTF.